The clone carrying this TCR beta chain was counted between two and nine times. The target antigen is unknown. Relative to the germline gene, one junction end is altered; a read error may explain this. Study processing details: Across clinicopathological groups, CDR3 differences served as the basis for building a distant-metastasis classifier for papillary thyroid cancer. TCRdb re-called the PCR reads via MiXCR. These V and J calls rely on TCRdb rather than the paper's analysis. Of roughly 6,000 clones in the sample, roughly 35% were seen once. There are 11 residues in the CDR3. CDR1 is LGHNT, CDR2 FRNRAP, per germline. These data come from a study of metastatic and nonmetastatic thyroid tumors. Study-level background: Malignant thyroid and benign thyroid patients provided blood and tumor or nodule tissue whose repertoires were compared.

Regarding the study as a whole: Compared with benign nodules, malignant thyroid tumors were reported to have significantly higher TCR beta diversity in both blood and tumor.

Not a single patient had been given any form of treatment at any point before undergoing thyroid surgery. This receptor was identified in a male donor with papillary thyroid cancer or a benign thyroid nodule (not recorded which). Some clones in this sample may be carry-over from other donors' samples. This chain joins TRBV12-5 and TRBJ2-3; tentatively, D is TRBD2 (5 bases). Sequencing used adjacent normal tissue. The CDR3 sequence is CTSVSGDTQYF. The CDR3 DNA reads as TGTACTAGTGTTTCTGGTGATACGCAGTATTTT.